This passage covers 32 T cell receptor beta chains from one sample sequenced in a study of T cell responses to AZD1222 COVID-19 vaccine. The assay was immunoSEQ multiplex PCR, and TCRdb's table has in-frame clones only and misses some. The data contain 200,000 or so clones, around 93% of them singletons. This sample comprised peripheral blood, obtained 28 days after the second AZD1222 dose. The receptors here all came from an adult who received the AZD1222 COVID-19 vaccine.

This rearrangement joins TRBV7-9 to TRBJ2-7, with D hard to call. This CDR3 has 14 amino acids. Per the germline V gene, CDR1 is SEHNR and CDR2 is FQNEAQ (reference sequence). Trimming removed 4 bases from V and 3 bases from J, with 13 bases in between. The CDR3 bases are TGTGCCAGCAGCTCTGCCCGACTTGTCTACGAGCAGTACTTC. It is translated as CASSSARLVYEQYF.

The chain recombines TRBV3-1 (or the pseudogene TRBV3-2) with TRBJ2-1; D is unclear. CDR3 length: 11 residues. Germline CDR1 is LGHDT and CDR2 is YNNKEL (reference sequence). Trimming took 3 bases from V and 11 from J, leaving 8 bases between them. For the CDR3, the DNA is TGTGCCAGCAGCCACAATGCTAAGCAGTTCTTC. This translates into CASSHNAKQFF.

The chain combines TRBV6-2 or TRBV6-3 with TRBJ1-2; perhaps TRBD1 as D (5 bases). Germline CDR1 reads MNHEY; CDR2 reads SVGEGT. CDR3 size: 12 residues. The V gene lost 6 bases and the J gene lost 4 bases, with 9 bases spanning the gap. The CDR3 spells CASSWGIYGYTF. DNA of the CDR3: TGTGCCAGCAGCTGGGGGATCTATGGCTACACCTTC.

The chain links TRBV14 to TRBJ1-1; TRBD1 agrees at 8 bases. CDR1 is SGHDN and CDR2 is FVKESK in the germline V gene. The ends lost 2 bases at V and 0 bases at J; junction bases unmatched: 5. This CDR3 contains 16 residues. DNA for the CDR3: TGTGCCAGCAGCCAACGACAGGGGACTATGAACACTGAAGCTTTCTTT. Protein sequence: CASSQRQGTMNTEAFF.

This chain uses TRBV7-9 with TRBJ2-2; 10 bases agree with TRBD2. The CDR3 runs to 16 residues. V was pared by 5 bases and J by 4 bases, with 7 bases of the junction left unmatched. Germline loops: CDR1 SEHNR, CDR2 FQNEAQ (reference sequence). CDR3 residues: CASSRSGGGGTGELFF. The CDR3 DNA is TGTGCCAGCAGCCGCAGCGGGGGGGGCGGCACCGGGGAGCTGTTTTTT.

The CDR3 coding sequence is TGTGCCAGCTCACCACAGGGTACGGGAGGATATAGCAATCAGCCCCAGCATTTT. It encodes CASSPQGTGGYSNQPQHF. This chain uses TRBV18 with TRBJ1-5; D call uncertain. The CDR3 covers 18 residues. Germline CDR1 reads KGHSH; CDR2 reads LQKENI. Trimming removed 1 base from V and 0 bases from J, with 16 bases in between.

The gene calls are TRBV7-9 and TRBJ1-6; possible D gene TRBD1, 5 bases. V gave up 1 base and J gave up 6 bases, with 10 bases separating them. This CDR3 has 15 amino acids. Germline values: CDR1 SEHNR, CDR2 FQNEAQ (reference sequence). The CDR3 sequence: CASSLGETVNSPLHF. The DNA of the CDR3 is TGTGCCAGCAGCTTAGGCGAGACAGTTAATTCACCCCTCCACTTT.

V is TRBV12-3 or TRBV12-4 and J is TRBJ2-7; D is unresolved. The CDR3 is 13 residues long. V gave up 0 bases and J gave up 5 bases, with 8 bases separating them. CDR3 bases: TGTGCCAGCAGTTTAGCGGTCCGGGACGAGCAGTACTTC. Amino acid sequence: CASSLAVRDEQYF.

The rearrangement uses TRBV7-2 and TRBJ2-3; a possible D gene is TRBD2 (5 bases). With 2 bases removed from V and 6 bases from J, the gap between germline ends came to 15 bases. From germline, CDR1 is SGHTA and CDR2 FQGNSA. The CDR3 length is 15 residues. CDR3 nucleotide sequence: TGTGCCAGCAGCTTACTCAACCCGCCGGGGGATACGCAGTATTTT. It specifies CASSLLNPPGDTQYF.

V gene TRBV7-9 combines with J gene TRBJ2-3; 8 bases are a match to TRBD2. This CDR3 has 16 amino acids. V lost 6 bases and J lost 2; bases outside the gene matches: 10. Germline V gene lookup returns CDR1 SEHNR and CDR2 FQNEAQ (reference sequence). DNA of the CDR3: TGTGCCAGCAGGTCTTCCGGGACTAGGGACACAGATACGCAGTATTTT. It yields the protein CASRSSGTRDTDTQYF. The full variable domain, with the rest looked up from reference TRBV7-9 and TRBJ2-3, is DTGVSQNPRHKITKRGQNVTFRCDPISEHNRLYWYRQTLGQGPEFLTYFQNEAQLEKSRLLSDRFSAERPKGSFSTLEIQRTEQGDSAMYLCASRSSGTRDTDTQYFGPGTRLTVL.

The rearrangement uses TRBV19 and TRBJ2-7; 7 bases line up with TRBD1. The V gene's germline CDR1 is LNHDA and CDR2 SQIVND (reference sequence). The CDR3 loop spans 17 amino acids. J was trimmed by 2 bases and V by 1 base; bases with no gene match: 11. This chain's CDR3 is CASSIAQGLGFPYEQYF. CDR3 bases: TGTGCCAGTAGTATAGCACAGGGGTTGGGGTTTCCCTACGAGCAGTACTTC.

This sequence joins TRBV20-1 and TRBJ2-7, with D tentatively TRBD1 (6 bases). In germline, CDR1 is DFQATT, CDR2 SNEGSKA (reference sequence). The CDR3 runs 14 residues. Deletions cut 6 bases from V and 2 bases from J, with 17 bases between. DNA for the CDR3: TGCAGTGCCAGTTCGTGGGGGCGAGCCTACGAGCAGTACTTC. Protein: CSASSWGRAYEQYF.

The chain recombines TRBV7-9 with TRBJ1-3; 7 positions match TRBD1. Looked up from germline, CDR1 is SEHNR and CDR2 is FQNEAQ (reference sequence). V was clipped by 5 bases and J by 0 bases; unmatched bases: 7. CDR3 length: 16 residues. The CDR3 bases are TGTGCCAGCAGCCACACAGGACAGGACTCTGGAAACACCATATATTTT. Translation: CASSHTGQDSGNTIYF.

This chain connects TRBV6-1 to TRBJ1-2; 7 bases are shared with TRBD1. The CDR3 runs to 14 residues. After removal of 3 bases from V and 0 bases from J, the junction contained 1 base not matched to a gene. The germline V gene has CDR1 MNHNS and CDR2 SASEGT. The CDR3 DNA follows: TGTGCCAGCAGTGATGACAGGGCTAACTATGGCTACACCTTC. Protein: CASSDDRANYGYTF.

The chain recombines TRBV12-3 or TRBV12-4 with TRBJ2-5, with unresolved D. There are 12 residues in the CDR3. V lost 5 bases to trimming and J lost 3 bases, with 7 bases between them. The CDR3 here is CASSARKETQYF. CDR3 DNA sequence: TGTGCCAGCAGTGCAAGAAAAGAGACCCAGTACTTC.

The gene calls are TRBV14 and TRBJ1-3; D is uncertain. In germline, CDR1 is SGHDN, CDR2 FVKESK. Trimming shortened V by 6 bases and J by 0 bases, and 12 bases separated the two germline ends. The CDR3 consists of 15 residues. CDR3 residues: CASSQRLTSGNTIYF. CDR3 in DNA: TGTGCCAGCAGTCAACGGTTAACCTCTGGAAACACCATATATTTT.

This chain joins TRBV3-1 (or the pseudogene TRBV3-2) and TRBJ1-2; possibly TRBD1 for D (6 bases). This CDR3 contains 14 residues. The germline V gene has CDR1 LGHDT and CDR2 YNNKEL (reference sequence). Trimming removed 0 bases from V and 7 bases from J, with 12 bases in between. In DNA, the CDR3 is TGTGCCAGCAGCCAAGATTCGAGGGGGAGTGGCTACACCTTC. It yields the protein CASSQDSRGSGYTF.

The V call is TRBV6-5, the J call TRBJ2-2, with D perhaps matching TRBD1 or TRBD2 (7 bases each). This CDR3 comprises 16 residues. CDR1 is MNHEY and CDR2 is SVGAGI in the germline V gene. With 4 bases removed from V and 0 bases from J, the gap between germline ends came to 12 bases. As DNA, the CDR3 is TGTGCCAGCAGTTCAGGGGGGGGATCGAACACCGGGGAGCTGTTTTTT. This translates into CASSSGGGSNTGELFF.

The chain links TRBV28 to TRBJ2-1; the D is unclear. The CDR3 is made up of 13 amino acids. The V gene's germline CDR1 is MDHEN and CDR2 SYDVKM. The V end lost 1 base, the J end lost 10 bases, and 11 bases lay between the germline ends. The CDR3 DNA reads TGTGCCAGCAGTTTATTGCTAGGGAACGAGCAGTTCTTC. Protein product: CASSLLLGNEQFF.

This clone was seen only once. The J gene is TRBJ1-1, the V gene TRBV27; D gene uncertain. The CDR3 extends over 16 amino acids. Trimming took 6 bases from V and 0 from J, leaving 17 bases between them. Germline V lookup: CDR1 MNHEY, CDR2 SMNVEV (reference sequence). The CDR3 nucleotides are TGTGCCAGCAGAACGGCGGCGCAGTGGGTGAACACTGAAGCTTTCTTT. Protein product: CASRTAAQWVNTEAFF.

This clone has only one observation. This sequence joins TRBV4-1 and TRBJ1-2, with D hard to call. CDR1 is MGHRA and CDR2 is YSYEKL in the germline V gene. V lost 9 bases and J 5 bases, leaving 22 bases between the germline ends. CDR3 length: 15 residues. CDR3 sequence reads: CASSTPLRVSYGYTF. CDR3 bases: TGCGCCAGTAGCACGCCTCTAAGGGTTTCTTATGGCTACACCTTC.

The chain joins TRBV5-1 to TRBJ2-7, with D tentatively TRBD1 or TRBD2 (5 bases each). CDR1 is SGHRS, CDR2 YFSETQ, per germline. With 4 bases removed from V and 4 bases from J, the gap between germline ends came to 21 bases. The CDR3 consists of 16 residues. Here the CDR3 reads CASSRGSAAGSYEQYF. The CDR3 DNA reads TGCGCCAGCAGCAGGGGAAGTGCCGCAGGGAGTTACGAGCAGTACTTC.

The J gene is TRBJ2-1, the V gene TRBV19; D call uncertain. This CDR3 region has 11 residues. Trimming removed 5 bases at V and 13 bases at J, with 12 bases between. CDR1 and CDR2 from the germline V gene are LNHDA and SQIVND (reference sequence). The CDR3 DNA reads TGTGCCAGTAGTGAGTTAGACCTACAGTTCTTC. This translates into CASSELDLQFF.

The J gene is TRBJ1-1, the V gene TRBV4-2, with D tentatively TRBD1 (6 bases). The CDR3 contains 17 residues. V was pared by 0 bases and J by 4 bases, with 18 bases between. In germline, CDR1 is LGHNA, CDR2 YNFKEQ. Here the CDR3 DNA reads TGTGCCAGCAGCCAAGACCCCTCCAGGGGTTACGGCACTGAAGCTTTCTTT. It encodes CASSQDPSRGYGTEAFF.

This chain connects TRBV18 to TRBJ1-1, with 11 bases fitting TRBD1. Germline CDR1 is KGHSH and CDR2 is LQKENI. CDR3 length: 14 residues. With V trimmed by 3 bases and J by 6 bases, 3 bases remained unmatched. CDR3: CASSPGQGVSEAFF. The CDR3 region has the DNA TGTGCCAGCTCACCGGGACAGGGGGTTTCTGAAGCTTTCTTT.

The V gene is TRBV7-2, the J gene TRBJ1-1, with D uncertain. Trimming took 4 bases from V and 1 from J, leaving 16 bases between them. The CDR3 is made up of 16 amino acids. In germline, CDR1 is SGHTA, CDR2 FQGNSA. The DNA for the CDR3 is TGTGCCAGCAGCTCCCCCCTACGAGGGTCGAACACTGAAGCTTTCTTT. It encodes CASSSPLRGSNTEAFF.

The chain recombines TRBV4-1 with TRBJ1-4, with D maybe TRBD1 (5 bases). The V and J ends lost 3 bases and 3 bases respectively, with 11 bases between them. CDR1 and CDR2 from the germline V gene are MGHRA and YSYEKL. The CDR3 is 15 amino acids. The chain's CDR3 is CASSQRGAANEKLFF. CDR3 DNA sequence: TGCGCCAGCAGCCAGCGGGGCGCAGCTAATGAAAAACTGTTTTTT.

The rearrangement uses TRBV6-5 and TRBJ1-1; D is undetermined. Germline V CDR1 and CDR2: MNHEY, SVGAGI. V was pared by 0 bases and J by 3 bases, with 8 bases between. The CDR3 consists of 14 residues. CDR3 sequence (DNA): TGTGCCAGCAGTTACTCAGCGGCTTACACTGAAGCTTTCTTT. It specifies CASSYSAAYTEAFF.

The chain joins TRBV30 to TRBJ1-6; a possible D gene is TRBD1 (6 bases). V was pared by 2 bases and J by 11 bases, with 13 bases between. CDR1 is GTSNPN, CDR2 SVGIG, per germline (reference sequence). CDR3 length: 13 amino acids. For the CDR3, the DNA is TGTGCCTGGAGTTATCAGGGGATTCCACCCCTCCACTTT. This translates into CAWSYQGIPPLHF.

The chain links TRBV12-3 or TRBV12-4 to TRBJ1-2; D is unresolved. V was cut by 6 bases and J by 8 bases, with 16 bases left in between. This CDR3 spans 13 amino acids. CDR3 sequence: CASSRAFKVGYTF. CDR3 sequence (DNA): TGTGCCAGCAGCCGGGCCTTCAAGGTCGGCTACACCTTC.

The V call is TRBV7-9, the J call TRBJ2-6; D unclear. Per germline, CDR1 SEHNR and CDR2 FQNEAQ (reference sequence). V was pared by 4 bases and J by 0 bases, with 7 bases between. The CDR3 is 15 amino acids. The CDR3: CASSSYPSGANVLTF. In DNA form, the CDR3 reads TGTGCCAGCAGCTCTTACCCCTCTGGGGCCAACGTCCTGACTTTC.

This clone was detected once. The chain couples TRBV6-1 to TRBJ1-1, with D possibly TRBD1 on 6 matching bases. The CDR3 is made up of 15 amino acids. V was shortened by 0 bases and J by 5 bases, with 13 bases between the two germline ends. The germline V gene encodes CDR1 MNHNS and CDR2 SASEGT. In DNA, the CDR3 is TGTGCCAGCAGTGAAGCAATCGGAGGGGGGACTGAAGCTTTCTTT. Its translation is CASSEAIGGGTEAFF.